This T cell receptor beta chain was recovered during a study of T cell clones after liver transplantation. Here immunoSEQ multiplex PCR was the method, and the copy in TCRdb shows in-frame clones only, minus some. The sample lists more than 95,000 clones, roughly 80% occurring once. The CDR3 consists of 15 residues. Germline loops: CDR1 MGHRA, CDR2 YSYEKL. Between the trimmed V and J ends, which lost 1 base and 4 bases, there was a span of 11 bases. The chain has TRBV4-1 and TRBJ1-5; perhaps TRBD1 as D (5 bases). Sequencing used CD4+ T cells from blood, obtained around 4 years after liver transplant. This receptor was taken from a human patient who received a liver transplant. These T cells may partly come from the graft donor. CDR3 sequence (DNA): TGCGCCAGCAGCCAAGCCTTCGGGGGAAATCAGCCCCAGCATTTT. Protein product: CASSQAFGGNQPQHF.